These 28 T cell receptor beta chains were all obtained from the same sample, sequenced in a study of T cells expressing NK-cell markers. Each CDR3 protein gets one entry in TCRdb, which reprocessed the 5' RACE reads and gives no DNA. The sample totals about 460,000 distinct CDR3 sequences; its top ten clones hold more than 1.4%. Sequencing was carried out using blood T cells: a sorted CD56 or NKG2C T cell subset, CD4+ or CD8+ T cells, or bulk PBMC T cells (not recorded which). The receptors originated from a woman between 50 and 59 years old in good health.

This CDR3 reads CAWSVKTLNIQYF. This sequence joins TRBV30 and TRBJ2-4. Per germline, CDR1 GTSNPN and CDR2 SVGIG (reference sequence). CDR3 length equals 13 residues.

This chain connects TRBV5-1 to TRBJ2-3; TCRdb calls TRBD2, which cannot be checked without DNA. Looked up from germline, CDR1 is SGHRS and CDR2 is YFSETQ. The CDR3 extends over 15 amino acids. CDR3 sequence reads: CASSPSGPRTDTQYF.

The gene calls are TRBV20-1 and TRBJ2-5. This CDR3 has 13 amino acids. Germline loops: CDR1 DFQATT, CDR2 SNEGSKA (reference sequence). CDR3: CSAENGIQETQYF.

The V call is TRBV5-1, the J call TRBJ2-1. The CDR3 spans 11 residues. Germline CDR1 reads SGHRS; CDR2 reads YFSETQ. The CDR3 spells CASSFDTKQFF. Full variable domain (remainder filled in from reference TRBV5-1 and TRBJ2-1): KAGVTQTPRYLIKTRGQQVTLSCSPISGHRSVSWYQQTPGQGLQFLFEYFSETQRNKGNFPGRFSGRQFSNSRSEMNVSTLELGDSALYLCASSFDTKQFFGPGTRLTVL.

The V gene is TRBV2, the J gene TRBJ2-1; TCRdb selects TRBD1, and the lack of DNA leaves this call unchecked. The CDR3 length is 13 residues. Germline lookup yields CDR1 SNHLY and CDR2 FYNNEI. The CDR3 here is CASHRVSYNEQFF.

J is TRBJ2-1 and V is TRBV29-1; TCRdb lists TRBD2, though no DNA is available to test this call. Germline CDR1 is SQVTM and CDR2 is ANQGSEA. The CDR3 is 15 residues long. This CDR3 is CSVEDPGTSGTEQFF.

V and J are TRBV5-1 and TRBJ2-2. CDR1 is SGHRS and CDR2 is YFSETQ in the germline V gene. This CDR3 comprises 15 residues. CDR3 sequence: CASKVWPSNTGELFF.

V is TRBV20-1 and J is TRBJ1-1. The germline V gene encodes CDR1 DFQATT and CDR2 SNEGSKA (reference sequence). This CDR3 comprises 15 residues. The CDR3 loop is CSATGTTRSNTEAFF.

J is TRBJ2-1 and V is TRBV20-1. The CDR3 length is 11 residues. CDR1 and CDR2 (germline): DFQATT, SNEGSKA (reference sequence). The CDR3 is CSARGRNEQFF.

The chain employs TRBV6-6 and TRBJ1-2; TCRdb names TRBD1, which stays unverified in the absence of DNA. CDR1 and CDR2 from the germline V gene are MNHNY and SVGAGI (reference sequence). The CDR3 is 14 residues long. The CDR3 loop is CASSYGTAPYGYTF.

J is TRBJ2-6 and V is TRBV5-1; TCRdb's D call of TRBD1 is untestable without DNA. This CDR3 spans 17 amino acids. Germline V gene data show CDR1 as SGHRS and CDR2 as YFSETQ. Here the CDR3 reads CASSLTGTPSGANVLTF.

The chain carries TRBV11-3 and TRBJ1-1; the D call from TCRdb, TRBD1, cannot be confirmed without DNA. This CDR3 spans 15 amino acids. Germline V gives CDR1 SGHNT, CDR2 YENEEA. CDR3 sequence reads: CASSSMGGRNTEAFF.

CDR3 residues: CSARERDNAYEQYF. The chain has TRBV20-1 and TRBJ2-7; TCRdb names TRBD1, which stays unverified in the absence of DNA. Germline V gene data show CDR1 as DFQATT and CDR2 as SNEGSKA (reference sequence). The CDR3 consists of 14 residues.

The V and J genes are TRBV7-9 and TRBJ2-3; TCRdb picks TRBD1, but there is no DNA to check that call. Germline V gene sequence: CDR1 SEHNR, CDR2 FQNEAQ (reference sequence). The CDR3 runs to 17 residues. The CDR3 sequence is CASSFGTGQGTTDTQYF.

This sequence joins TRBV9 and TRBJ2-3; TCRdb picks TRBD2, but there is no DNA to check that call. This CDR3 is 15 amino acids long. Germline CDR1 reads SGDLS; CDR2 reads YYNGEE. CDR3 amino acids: CASSEALPSTDTQYF.

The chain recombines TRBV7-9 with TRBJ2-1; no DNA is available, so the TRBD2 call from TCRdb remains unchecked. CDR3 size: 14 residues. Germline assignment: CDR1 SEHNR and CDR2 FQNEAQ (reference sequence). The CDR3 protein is CAKGTAGSTGEQFF.

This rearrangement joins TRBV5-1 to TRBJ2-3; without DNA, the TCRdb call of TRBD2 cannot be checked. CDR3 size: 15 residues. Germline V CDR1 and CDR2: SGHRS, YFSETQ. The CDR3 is CASSLAGGGTDTQYF.

CDR3 sequence reads: CSTRTASNEQFF. The chain is built from TRBV29-1 and TRBJ2-1; as DNA is missing, the TRBD1 call by TCRdb cannot be tested. The germline gives CDR1 SQVTM, CDR2 ANQGSEA. This CDR3 has 12 amino acids.

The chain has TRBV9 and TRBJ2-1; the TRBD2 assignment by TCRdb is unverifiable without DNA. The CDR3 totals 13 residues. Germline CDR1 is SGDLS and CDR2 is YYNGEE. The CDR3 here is CASSVVSGNEQFF.

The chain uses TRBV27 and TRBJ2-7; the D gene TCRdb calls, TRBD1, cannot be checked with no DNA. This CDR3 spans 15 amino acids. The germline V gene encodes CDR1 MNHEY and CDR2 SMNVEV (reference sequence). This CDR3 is CASSPGPGGRYEQYF.

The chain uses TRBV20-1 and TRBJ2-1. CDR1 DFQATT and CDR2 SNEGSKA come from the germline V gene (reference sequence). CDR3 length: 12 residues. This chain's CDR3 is CGAGGLYNEQFF.

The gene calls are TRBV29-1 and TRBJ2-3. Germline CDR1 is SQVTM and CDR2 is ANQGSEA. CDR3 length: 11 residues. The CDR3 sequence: CSVVTGDTQYF.

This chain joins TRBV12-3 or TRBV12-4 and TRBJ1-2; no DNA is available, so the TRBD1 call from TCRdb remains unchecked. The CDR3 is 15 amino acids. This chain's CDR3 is CASSFFRQGAEGYTF.

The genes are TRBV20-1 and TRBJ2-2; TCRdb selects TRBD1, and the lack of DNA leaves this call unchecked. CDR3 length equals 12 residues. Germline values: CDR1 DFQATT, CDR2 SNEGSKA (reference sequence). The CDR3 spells CSAKTGPGELFF.

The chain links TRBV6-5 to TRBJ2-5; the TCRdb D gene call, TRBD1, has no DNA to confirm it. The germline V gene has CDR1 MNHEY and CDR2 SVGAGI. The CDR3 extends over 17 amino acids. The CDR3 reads CASSHRTGVSRQETQYF.

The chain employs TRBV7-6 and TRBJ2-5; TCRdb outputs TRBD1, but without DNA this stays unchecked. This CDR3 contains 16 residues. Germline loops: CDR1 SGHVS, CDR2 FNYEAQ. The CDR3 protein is CASSLKVAGPQETQYF.

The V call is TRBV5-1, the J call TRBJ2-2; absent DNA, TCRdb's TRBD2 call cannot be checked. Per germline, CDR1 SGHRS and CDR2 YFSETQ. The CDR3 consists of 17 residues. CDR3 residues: CASSSALATRNTGELFF.

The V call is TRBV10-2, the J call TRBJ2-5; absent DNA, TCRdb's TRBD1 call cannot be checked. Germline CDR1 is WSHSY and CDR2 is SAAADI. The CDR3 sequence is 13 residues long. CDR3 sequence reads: CASSVSALGAQYF.